A selection of T cell receptor beta chains follows, all from one sample in a study of shared clonotypes between healthy human individuals. The assay was immunoSEQ multiplex PCR, and TCRdb's table has in-frame clones only and misses some. The data contain 2 million or so clones, approximately 95% of them seen just once; the ten biggest clones take up approximately 0.13%. Sequenced material: naive CD4+ T cells sorted from blood. Receptors were obtained from a man aged 18 to 35 in good health. Each CDR3 is given with its conserved first and last residue. Each record gives: CDR3 DNA, CDR3 protein, clone size, D gene, J gene, V gene. D genes are given only for firm matches. A row's size may be missing; if present it is once, few, many or a size class.

TGTGCCAGTAGTCCAGGGTCGCAGCCCCAGCATTTT CASSPGSQPQHF NA NA TRBJ1-5 TRBV19
TGTGCCTGGGGACCGGGACAGGGCATCAAACTGTTTTTT CAWGPGQGIKLFF NA TRBD1 TRBJ1-4 TRBV30
TGTGCCAGCAGTCGGGACGGGAAAAACATTCAGTACTTC CASSRDGKNIQYF NA NA TRBJ2-4 TRBV5-4
TGTGCCAGCAGGGAGGGGGGCTACTCCTACAATGAGCAGTTCTTC CASREGGYSYNEQFF NA NA TRBJ2-1 TRBV6-1
TGTGCCAGCAGCCCGGGGGGTCTAACAGATACGCAGTATTTT CASSPGGLTDTQYF NA TRBD2 TRBJ2-3 TRBV7-3
TGTGCCTGGGAGGACAGGGGGCCGCTCTATGGCTACACCTTC CAWEDRGPLYGYTF NA TRBD1 TRBJ1-2 TRBV30
TGCGCCAGCAGCGCACAGGACACGGGTGAAAAACTGTTTTTT CASSAQDTGEKLFF NA NA TRBJ1-4 TRBV5-1
TGTGCCAGCAGCGGGTCCGGGACAGGGGGCCGGCCCCTCCACTTT CASSGSGTGGRPLHF NA TRBD1 TRBJ1-6 TRBV7-9
TGTGCCAGCAGCTTATACTTTGGGGGCCACAATGAGCAGTTCTTC CASSLYFGGHNEQFF NA NA TRBJ2-1 TRBV5-8
TGTGCCAGCAGTTTAAAATCTCAGGGACTTTTGAGGACTGAAGCTTTCTTT CASSLKSQGLLRTEAFF NA NA TRBJ1-1 TRBV28
TGTGCCAGCAGCTCCAGGACAGGGGGCGGACCAGCGGCCCAGTACTTC CASSSRTGGGPAAQYF NA TRBD1 TRBJ2-5 TRBV9
TGTGCCAGCAGCTTCGGACTAGCGAAGCGGGGGGGCGGAGGCAATGAGCAGTTCTTC CASSFGLAKRGGGGNEQFF NA TRBD2 TRBJ2-1 TRBV7-8
TGTGCCAGTAGTCCTCGGGCCGGACAAGGCCTATCTGGAAACACCATATATTTT CASSPRAGQGLSGNTIYF NA NA TRBJ1-3 TRBV19
TGTGCCAGTAGTATCGAAGGTACCAATCAGCCCCAGCATTTT CASSIEGTNQPQHF NA NA TRBJ1-5 TRBV19
TGTGCCAGCAGCTTCGCAGCGGGGGGGCTGGCTGGGGCCAACGTCCTGACTTTC CASSFAAGGLAGANVLTF NA TRBD2 TRBJ2-6 TRBV11-3
TGTGCCAGCAGTTATGGCCCGCCTTACTATGGCTACACCTTC CASSYGPPYYGYTF NA NA TRBJ1-2 TRBV6-6
TGTGCCAGCAAAGTGGGCGGAGTTAGCAATCAGCCCCAGCATTTT CASKVGGVSNQPQHF NA NA TRBJ1-5 TRBV28
TGTGCCAGCTCACCGGGGACTAGCGGGAGCGGTCAAGAGACCCAGTACTTC CASSPGTSGSGQETQYF few TRBD2 TRBJ2-5 TRBV18
TGTGCCAGCAGTGAAGCGCTTCTCGCACCCCTCCACTTT CASSEALLAPLHF NA NA TRBJ1-6 TRBV2
TGTGCTAGCAGCTTAGGGATAGCGGGACACAATGAGCAGTTCTTC CASSLGIAGHNEQFF NA TRBD2 TRBJ2-1 TRBV7-7
TGCGCCAGCAGCTTGGAAGGGGTTGCCAAAAACATTCAGTACTTC CASSLEGVAKNIQYF NA NA TRBJ2-4 TRBV5-1
TGTGCCAGCAGTCGGCAGGGTAATTCACCCCTCCACTTT CASSRQGNSPLHF NA NA TRBJ1-6 TRBV27
TGTGCCACCAGCAGAGATGGGCAGCTTTTCTACGAGCAGTACTTC CATSRDGQLFYEQYF NA NA TRBJ2-7 TRBV15
TGTGCCACCAGCCGGGTGGGGACAGGGTCCGATACGCAGTATTTT CATSRVGTGSDTQYF once TRBD1 TRBJ2-3 TRBV15
TGTGCCAGCAGCGTAGGTCAGGGGGCGAACACCGGGGAGCTGTTTTTT CASSVGQGANTGELFF NA TRBD1 TRBJ2-2 TRBV9
TGCGCCAGCAGCTTGGGCGGCCTAGCGGGAGTAGATGAGCAGTTCTTC CASSLGGLAGVDEQFF once TRBD2 TRBJ2-1 TRBV5-1
TGTGCCAGCAGTTTAAGGGGGAGTAGCACAGATACGCAGTATTTT CASSLRGSSTDTQYF NA NA TRBJ2-3 TRBV27
TGTGCCAGCTCACCCGACAGGGATCAGCCCCAGCATTTT CASSPDRDQPQHF few TRBD1 TRBJ1-5 TRBV18